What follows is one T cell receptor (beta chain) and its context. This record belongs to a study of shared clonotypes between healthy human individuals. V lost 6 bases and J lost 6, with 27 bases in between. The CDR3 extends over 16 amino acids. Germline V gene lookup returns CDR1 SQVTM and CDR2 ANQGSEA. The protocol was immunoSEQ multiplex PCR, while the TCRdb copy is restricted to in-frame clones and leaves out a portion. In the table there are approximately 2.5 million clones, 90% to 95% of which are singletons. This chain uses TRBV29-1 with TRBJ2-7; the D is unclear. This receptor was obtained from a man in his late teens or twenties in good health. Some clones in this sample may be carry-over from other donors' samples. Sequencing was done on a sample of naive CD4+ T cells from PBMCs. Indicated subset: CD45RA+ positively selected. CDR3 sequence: CSVVTGFQTVAPEQYF. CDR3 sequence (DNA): TGCAGCGTCGTCACCGGATTCCAAACAGTGGCGCCCGAGCAGTACTTC.